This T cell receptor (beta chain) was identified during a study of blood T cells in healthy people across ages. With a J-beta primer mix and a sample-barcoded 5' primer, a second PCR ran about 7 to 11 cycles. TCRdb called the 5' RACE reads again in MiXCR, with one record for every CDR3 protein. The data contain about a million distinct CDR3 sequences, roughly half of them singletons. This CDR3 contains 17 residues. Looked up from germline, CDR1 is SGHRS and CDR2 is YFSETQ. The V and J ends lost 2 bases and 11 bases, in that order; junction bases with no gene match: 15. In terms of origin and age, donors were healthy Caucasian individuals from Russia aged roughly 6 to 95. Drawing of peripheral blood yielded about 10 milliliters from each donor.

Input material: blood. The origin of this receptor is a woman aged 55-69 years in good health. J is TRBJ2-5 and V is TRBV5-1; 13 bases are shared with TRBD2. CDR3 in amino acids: CASSLYKTSGRTGVQYF. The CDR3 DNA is TGCGCCAGCAGCTTATATAAGACTAGCGGGAGGACCGGCGTGCAGTACTTC.